This T cell receptor beta chain came from a study of blood T cell repertoires in COVID-19. Study information: The origin of the acute and convalescent COVID-19 samples was the United States, Italy and Spain.

The assay was immunoSEQ multiplex PCR, and TCRdb's table has in-frame clones only and misses some. The sample gives over 100,000 clones, more than 75% of which show up once; 7% to 9.5% is in the top ten. J was trimmed by 5 bases and V by 4 bases; bases with no gene match: 5. This CDR3 comprises 15 residues. Germline CDR1 is SGHNT and CDR2 is YYREEE (reference sequence). The material sequenced was peripheral blood. This clonotype was obtained from a man between 70 and 80 years old with acute or convalescent COVID-19. V and J are TRBV5-4 and TRBJ2-5; 13 bases match TRBD2. Here the CDR3 reads CASSTTSGRGETQYF. The CDR3 DNA follows: TGTGCCAGCAGCACCACTAGCGGGAGGGGGGAGACCCAGTACTTC.